Listed below are T cell receptor beta chains from one sample, sequenced in a study of shared clonotypes between healthy human individuals. Libraries were prepared by immunoSEQ multiplex PCR; TCRdb keeps only in-frame clonotypes and omits some of them. In the table there are approximately 2.3 million clones, just over 90% of which are singletons. Material: naive CD4+ T cells from PBMCs. The receptor source for this set is a man between 18 and 29 years old in good health. Some clones in this sample may be carry-over from other donors' samples. The CDR3 runs from the conserved cysteine through the conserved F or W. Fields, in order: J gene, D gene, V gene, clone size, CDR3 protein, CDR3 DNA. D genes are given only for firm matches. Clone size is given for some rows only: seen once, a few or many times, or a class if the clone is expanded.

j_call: TRBJ1-2; d_call: .; v_call: TRBV28; clone_size: .; cdr3_aa: CASATGSDGYTF; cdr3_nt: TGTGCCAGCGCTACAGGGTCGGATGGCTACACCTTC
j_call: TRBJ2-1; d_call: TRBD2; v_call: TRBV10-3; clone_size: .; cdr3_aa: CAISVGTSASSYNEQFF; cdr3_nt: TGTGCCATCAGTGTTGGGACTAGCGCTAGCTCCTACAATGAGCAGTTCTTC
j_call: TRBJ2-7; d_call: TRBD2; v_call: TRBV6-1; clone_size: .; cdr3_aa: CASSVLAGWYEQYF; cdr3_nt: TGTGCCAGCAGTGTACTAGCGGGGTGGTACGAGCAGTACTTC
j_call: TRBJ1-5; d_call: TRBD1; v_call: TRBV5-4; clone_size: few; cdr3_aa: CASSFGTGGSGQPQHF; cdr3_nt: TGTGCCAGCAGCTTCGGGACAGGGGGCTCTGGTCAGCCCCAGCATTTT
j_call: TRBJ2-7; d_call: .; v_call: TRBV20-1; clone_size: .; cdr3_aa: CSAAPFGEQYF; cdr3_nt: TGCAGTGCGGCGCCCTTCGGCGAGCAGTACTTC
j_call: TRBJ2-2; d_call: TRBD2; v_call: TRBV7-2; clone_size: .; cdr3_aa: CASSLRLAGSTGELFF; cdr3_nt: TGTGCCAGCAGCTTAAGACTAGCGGGCAGCACCGGGGAGCTGTTTTTT
j_call: TRBJ1-1; d_call: TRBD1; v_call: TRBV4-3; clone_size: .; cdr3_aa: CASSQAGTGLMNTEAFF; cdr3_nt: TGCGCCAGCAGCCAGGCCGGGACAGGCCTCATGAACACTGAAGCTTTCTTT
j_call: TRBJ2-7; d_call: .; v_call: TRBV18; clone_size: .; cdr3_aa: CASSPPSNSYEQYF; cdr3_nt: TGTGCCAGCTCACCACCCAGCAACTCCTACGAGCAGTACTTC
j_call: TRBJ1-2; d_call: TRBD1; v_call: TRBV18; clone_size: .; cdr3_aa: CASSQRTGAYTF; cdr3_nt: TGTGCCAGCTCACAAAGGACAGGGGCCTACACCTTC
j_call: TRBJ1-4; d_call: .; v_call: TRBV27; clone_size: once; cdr3_aa: CASSLLATNEKLFF; cdr3_nt: TGTGCCAGCAGTTTACTCGCAACTAATGAAAAACTGTTTTTT
j_call: TRBJ2-2; d_call: .; v_call: TRBV11-2; clone_size: .; cdr3_aa: CASSSDYPTGELFF; cdr3_nt: TGTGCCAGCAGCTCGGACTACCCTACCGGGGAGCTGTTTTTT
j_call: TRBJ2-3; d_call: TRBD2; v_call: TRBV5-1; clone_size: .; cdr3_aa: CASSSGGSDTQYF; cdr3_nt: TGCGCCAGCAGCTCCGGGGGGTCAGATACGCAGTATTTT
j_call: TRBJ1-2; d_call: .; v_call: TRBV29-1; clone_size: .; cdr3_aa: CSVETGYGYTF; cdr3_nt: TGCAGCGTTGAAACTGGGTATGGCTACACCTTC
j_call: TRBJ2-7; d_call: TRBD2; v_call: TRBV7-9; clone_size: .; cdr3_aa: CASSLGLAAGGEQYF; cdr3_nt: TGTGCCAGCAGCTTGGGACTAGCGGCCGGGGGCGAGCAGTACTTC
j_call: TRBJ2-3; d_call: TRBD2; v_call: TRBV7-9; clone_size: .; cdr3_aa: CASTVIAGGTDTQYF; cdr3_nt: TGTGCCAGCACCGTAATAGCGGGAGGCACAGATACGCAGTATTTT
j_call: TRBJ1-1; d_call: TRBD1; v_call: TRBV19; clone_size: .; cdr3_aa: CASVIGTGEGTEAFF; cdr3_nt: TGTGCCAGTGTGATAGGGACAGGGGAGGGTACTGAAGCTTTCTTT
j_call: TRBJ1-2; d_call: TRBD1; v_call: TRBV7-6; clone_size: .; cdr3_aa: CASSIGQGYGYTF; cdr3_nt: TGTGCCAGCAGCATCGGACAGGGCTATGGCTACACCTTC